This is a list of T cell receptor beta chains from one sample in a study of shared clonotypes between healthy human individuals. Assay used: immunoSEQ multiplex PCR; TCRdb lists only in-frame clones, some missing. The table lists 470,000 or so clones, roughly 80% of them singletons, with 9.5% to 15% in the top ten. The specimen was PBMCs. The receptors stem from a woman in her thirties or forties in good health. Some clones in this sample may be carry-over from other donors' samples. CDR3s include the opening cysteine and the closing phenylalanine or tryptophan. Fields, in order: J gene, V gene, clone size, D gene, CDR3 protein, CDR3 DNA. The D gene is left open where the match is weak. Clone size is shown for a subset of rows, as once, few, many or a class of expanded clone.

>TRBJ2-4|TRBV7-2|.|.
CASSLEVAAKNIQYF
TGTGCCAGCAGCTTAGAGGTTGCGGCCAAAAACATTCAGTACTTC
>TRBJ1-2|TRBV28|.|TRBD1
CASSLFGQGDNGYTF
TGTGCCAGCAGTTTATTTGGACAGGGGGATAATGGCTACACCTTC
>TRBJ2-2|TRBV30|many|.
CAWRRRGTGELFF
TGTGCCTGGAGGCGTAGGGGCACCGGGGAGCTGTTTTTT
>TRBJ1-1|TRBV5-1|once|TRBD1
CASSSRGANTEAFF
TGCGCCAGCAGCTCCAGGGGGGCGAACACTGAAGCTTTCTTT
>TRBJ2-2|TRBV5-1|.|.
CASSLPKNTGELFF
TGCGCCAGCAGCTTGCCTAAGAACACCGGGGAGCTGTTTTTT
>TRBJ2-1|TRBV27|many|.
CASSVRGRGFNEQFF
TGTGCCAGCAGTGTCAGGGGTCGGGGTTTCAATGAGCAGTTCTTC
>TRBJ1-2|TRBV7-9|few|.
CASSFDSLNYGYTF
TGTGCCAGCAGCTTCGACAGCCTCAACTATGGCTACACCTTC
>TRBJ2-7|TRBV2|.|.
CATRTDSYEQYF
TGTGCCACCCGGACGGATTCCTACGAGCAGTACTTC
>TRBJ1-1|TRBV2|.|.
CASSDPGPPNTEAFF
TGTGCCAGCAGTGACCCGGGACCCCCGAACACTGAAGCTTTCTTT
>TRBJ1-1|TRBV13|.|.
CASSFGNTEAFF
TGTGCCAGCAGCTTTGGGAACACTGAAGCTTTCTTT
>TRBJ2-5|TRBV15|once|TRBD2
CATSRDRASGRETQYF
TGTGCCACCAGCAGAGATAGGGCTAGCGGGAGAGAGACCCAGTACTTC
>TRBJ2-7|TRBV7-7|.|TRBD2
CASSHGVAGEQYF
TGTGCTAGCAGCCACGGGGTAGCGGGCGAGCAGTACTTC
>TRBJ2-2|TRBV4-1|.|.
CASNIGYGTGELFF
TGCGCCAGCAATATAGGTTATGGCACCGGGGAGCTGTTTTTT
>TRBJ2-5|TRBV27|.|TRBD1
CASSQDRGLQETQYF
TGTGCCAGCAGCCAGGACAGGGGCCTTCAAGAGACCCAGTACTTC
>TRBJ2-2|TRBV6-5|.|.
CASSSLTGELFF
TGTGCCAGCAGTTCTCTTACCGGGGAGCTGTTTTTT
>TRBJ2-3|TRBV6-4|.|.
CASSDSSGGGGTDTQYF
TGTGCCAGCAGTGACTCGAGCGGAGGGGGGGGCACAGATACGCAGTATTTT
>TRBJ1-2|TRBV2|.|.
CASSERGRANYGYTF
TGTGCCAGCAGTGAACGGGGGCGAGCTAACTATGGCTACACCTTC
>TRBJ2-1|TRBV4-3|.|.
CASSQFFLVRGGNEQFF
TGCGCCAGCAGCCAATTCTTTCTAGTCCGGGGTGGCAATGAGCAGTTCTTC